This TCR beta chain was sequenced for a study of blood T cell repertoires in COVID-19. At the level of the study: The United States, Italy and Spain provided the acute and convalescent COVID-19 samples.

The CDR3 contains 13 residues. Between the trimmed V and J ends, which lost 1 base and 5 bases, there was a span of 8 bases. Authors' processing steps: Using reference gene primer amplification, nucleated cell counts were estimated. Data came from immunoSEQ multiplex PCR; TCRdb stores just in-frame clones and leaves some out. The V and J calls and clone size were taken over from that table, and D and trimming were inferred from the DNA. The sample comprises 250,000 to 300,000 clones, about nine tenths of which are singletons, and 2.2% rests with the top ten. This clone was picked up one time. This TCR came from a woman aged 50 to 65 who had recovered from COVID-19. The sequencing input was peripheral blood. The chain recombines TRBV12-3 or TRBV12-4 with TRBJ1-1; no reliable D call. The CDR3 loop reads CASSLGRRTEAFF. The CDR3 DNA reads as TGTGCCAGCAGTTTAGGGCGGAGGACTGAAGCTTTCTTT.